A single sample gave rise to the 29 T cell receptor beta chains below, sequenced in a study of T-cell reconstitution after alpha-beta-depleted transplantation in children. Preparation of the TCRbeta library used unique molecular identifiers. TCRdb itself ran the PCR reads through MiXCR, one entry per CDR3 protein. Altogether approximately 300,000 distinct CDR3 sequences are present, 9.5% to 13% being singletons, with the ten largest covering around 24%. Sequencing was performed on peripheral blood, taken 180 days after TCRalphabeta/CD19-depleted stem cell transplant. The source is a male patient aged 2 to 10 who had a stem cell transplant for chronic granulomatous disease, so the T cells may come from the graft donor.

About this clonotype: A read error is possible here, since a much larger clone lies one base away. This CDR3 fails to terminate in the conserved phenylalanine or tryptophan, so it likely reflects a read error. This rearrangement joins TRBV12-3 or TRBV12-4 to TRBJ1-1; 8 bases match TRBD1. This CDR3 has 15 amino acids. With V trimmed by 7 bases and J by 5 bases, 12 bases remained unmatched. The chain's CDR3 is CASNRRTDRVTEAFS. For the CDR3, the DNA is TGTGCCAGCAACCGACGAACGGACAGGGTAACTGAAGCTTTCTCT.

The sample holds a few counts of this clonotype. V is TRBV12-3 or TRBV12-4 and J is TRBJ2-1; D is possibly TRBD1 or TRBD2 (5 bases each). The CDR3 is made up of 15 amino acids. The V end was cut by 6 bases, the J end by 8 bases, with 20 bases between. CDR3 protein: CASSRDLPKYDEQFF. In nucleotides, the CDR3 is TGTGCCAGCAGCCGGGACCTCCCAAAGTACGATGAGCAGTTCTTC.

This clonotype has just a few counts. This chain connects TRBV12-3 or TRBV12-4 to TRBJ2-7; D remains ambiguous. This CDR3 is built from 16 residues. V gave up 2 bases and J gave up 0 bases, with 14 bases separating them. CDR3 bases: TGTGCCAGCAGTTTATCTTCGGGCAGGCTCTCCTACGAGCAGTACTTC. This sequence encodes CASSLSSGRLSYEQYF.

This clonotype was picked up many times. CDR3 DNA sequence: TGTGCCAGCAGCCGACTAGCGGGAAGAACCTACGAGCAGTACTTC. Amino acid sequence: CASSRLAGRTYEQYF. The rearrangement uses TRBV6-1 and TRBJ2-7; 11 bases line up with TRBD2. Unmatched junction bases numbered 6, after V lost 6 bases and J lost 2 bases. The CDR3 runs 15 residues. CDR1 is MNHNS, CDR2 SASEGT, per germline.

This clonotype was counted many times. The V and J genes are TRBV29-1 and TRBJ2-3; D is possibly TRBD1 or TRBD2 (5 bases each). V gave up 5 bases and J gave up 6 bases, with 18 bases separating them. This CDR3 has 14 amino acids. The V gene's germline CDR1 is SQVTM and CDR2 ANQGSEA. CDR3 nucleotide sequence: TGCAGCGTTTGGGGGAGTCATTTTCGGGATACGCAGTATTTT. Protein sequence: CSVWGSHFRDTQYF.

Many counts were recorded for this clonotype. The chain is built from TRBV7-6 and TRBJ2-1; D is unclear. V gave up 5 bases and J gave up 0 bases, with 8 bases separating them. Germline V gene sequence: CDR1 SGHVS, CDR2 FNYEAQ. The CDR3 contains 14 residues. The CDR3 nucleotides are TGTGCCAGCAGCGTCGATAGCTCCTACAATGAGCAGTTCTTC. Residues: CASSVDSSYNEQFF. The variable domain in full, completed from reference TRBV7-6 and TRBJ2-1, reads GAGVSQSPRYKVTKRGQDVALRCDPISGHVSLYWYRQALGQGPEFLTYFNYEAQQDKSGLPNDRFSAERPEGSISTLTIQRTEQRDSAMYRCASSVDSSYNEQFFGPGTRLTVL.

This clonotype was observed at least ten times. The V call is TRBV12-3 or TRBV12-4, the J call TRBJ2-1; D may match TRBD1 or TRBD2 (6 bases each). The CDR3 extends over 14 amino acids. V gave up 10 bases and J gave up 0 bases, with 13 bases separating them. The CDR3 nucleotides read TGTGCCACCGTCCCGGGGGCCTCCTACAATGAGCAGTTCTTC. Its translation is CATVPGASYNEQFF.

This clonotype was counted at least ten times. V usage is TRBV5-5 and J usage is TRBJ2-5; D ambiguous. The CDR3 is made up of 15 amino acids. V was shortened by 0 bases and J by 1 base, with 10 bases between the two germline ends. Per the germline V gene, CDR1 is SGHKS and CDR2 is YYEKEE (reference sequence). CDR3 nucleotide sequence: TGTGCCAGCAGCTTGGTTGCGACCCCCCAAGAGACCCAGTACTTC. Translated: CASSLVATPQETQYF.

This clonotype has a count of ten or more. The chain is built from TRBV7-6 and TRBJ2-6, with 8 bases aligning to TRBD2. Germline trimming cut 3 bases from V and 2 bases from J; bases unmatched to any gene: 9. The CDR3 spans 18 residues. The germline gives CDR1 SGHVS, CDR2 FNYEAQ. The DNA of the CDR3 is TGTGCCAGCAGCTTCAGAGCGGGACTAGGGGCTGGGGCCAACGTCCTGACTTTC. It codes for CASSFRAGLGAGANVLTF.

Concerning this clonotype itself: A read error may explain this, as a much larger clone is one base away. The CDR3 bases are TGCAGTGCTAGGGAACTGGTCACAGATATGCAGTATTTT. This encodes CSARELVTDMQYF. V and J are TRBV20-1 and TRBJ2-3, with no clear D. CDR3 length equals 13 residues. The germline CDR1 and CDR2 sequences are DFQATT and SNEGSKA (reference sequence).

There are many counts of this clonotype. V gene TRBV6-1 combines with J gene TRBJ2-1, with D unresolved. The CDR3 extends over 15 amino acids. Germline lookup yields CDR1 MNHNS and CDR2 SASEGT. The V end lost 7 bases, the J end lost 0 bases, and 13 bases lay between the germline ends. DNA of the CDR3: TGTGCCAGCACCTCCGCGGCATACTCCTACAATGAGCAGTTCTTC. It yields the protein CASTSAAYSYNEQFF.

This clonotype was detected many times. The V gene is TRBV6-2 or TRBV6-3, the J gene TRBJ2-4; weak D call: TRBD2 (5 bases). Germline loops: CDR1 MNHEY, CDR2 SVGEGT. Trimming cost V 8 bases and J 8 bases, with 13 bases left between them. The CDR3 has 12 residues. CDR3 sequence: CASRYRGDIQYF. CDR3 DNA: TGTGCCAGCCGCTACCGGGGAGACATTCAGTACTTC.

Ten or more counts support this clonotype. The CDR3: CATSRDDRQGYQETQYF. In DNA form, the CDR3 reads TGTGCCACCAGCAGAGATGACCGACAGGGATACCAAGAGACCCAGTACTTC. The chain combines TRBV15 with TRBJ2-5; TRBD1 matches at 7 bases. CDR3 length: 17 residues. V shed 0 bases and J 0 bases; nucleotides not matched to a gene: 7. The V gene's germline CDR1 is LNHNV and CDR2 YYDKDF (reference sequence).

The V and J genes are TRBV11-2 and TRBJ2-3; D may match TRBD1 or TRBD2 (5 bases each). With 5 bases removed from V and 4 bases from J, the gap between germline ends came to 10 bases. The CDR3 extends over 13 amino acids. Germline V lookup: CDR1 SGHAT, CDR2 FQNNGV. CDR3 residues: CASSTGPPDTQYF. CDR3 in DNA: TGTGCCAGCAGCACGGGACCACCAGATACGCAGTATTTT. The entire variable domain, with the rest obtained from reference TRBV11-2 and TRBJ2-3, is as follows: EAGVAQSPRYKIIEKRQSVAFWCNPISGHATLYWYQQILGQGPKLLIQFQNNGVVDDSQLPKDRFSAERLKGVDSTLKIQPAKLEDSAVYLCASSTGPPDTQYFGPGTRLTVL.

This clonotype was picked up many times. The J gene is TRBJ2-3, the V gene TRBV7-2; D not resolved. The CDR3 length is 17 residues. Trimming removed 0 bases at V and 2 bases at J, with 15 bases between. Germline CDR1 and CDR2: SGHTA and FQGNSA. CDR3 residues: CASSLAYPGIYTDTQYF. CDR3 DNA sequence: TGTGCCAGCAGCTTAGCCTACCCGGGTATTTACACAGATACGCAGTATTTT.

CDR3 amino acids: CASSRTSGDKDTQYF. CDR3 DNA sequence: TGCGCCAGCAGCAGGACTAGCGGGGACAAGGATACGCAGTATTTT. The chain recombines TRBV5-1 with TRBJ2-3, with 12 bases identical to TRBD2. J was trimmed by 6 bases and V by 4 bases; bases with no gene match: 6. Germline lookup yields CDR1 SGHRS and CDR2 YFSETQ. The CDR3 consists of 15 residues.

This clonotype was seen repeatedly, ten times or more. The DNA for the CDR3 is TGTGCCAGCAAATTAGCGGGAAGGTACGAGCAGTACTTC. Residues: CASKLAGRYEQYF. The chain has TRBV6-5 and TRBJ2-7; 8 nucleotides agree with TRBD2. Germline V gene lookup returns CDR1 MNHEY and CDR2 SVGAGI. The junction had 6 bases not matched to a gene; V was cut back by 7 bases and J by 4 bases. CDR3 length: 13 amino acids.

This clonotype showed up many times. This rearrangement joins TRBV7-4 to TRBJ1-5, with D uncertain. The CDR3 is 12 amino acids. CDR1 and CDR2 from the germline V gene are SGHVT and SQSDAQ. Between the trimmed V and J ends, which lost 7 bases and 6 bases, there was a span of 10 bases. CDR3 region: CASTDFRQPQHF. CDR3 in DNA: TGTGCCAGCACGGACTTTCGTCAGCCCCAGCATTTT.

The rearrangement joins TRBV5-4 to TRBJ2-6, with a tentative D call TRBD2 (6 bases). CDR3 length: 16 amino acids. CDR1 is SGHNT, CDR2 YYREEE, per germline (reference sequence). Trimming removed 0 bases at V and 2 bases at J, with 9 bases between. CDR3: CASSLEWRAGANVLTF. In nucleotides, the CDR3 is TGTGCCAGCAGCTTGGAGTGGAGGGCTGGGGCCAACGTCCTGACTTTC.

This clonotype was recorded many times. The chain links TRBV28 to TRBJ1-5, with D hard to call. Germline V gene data show CDR1 as MDHEN and CDR2 as SYDVKM. This CDR3 spans 15 amino acids. V shed 3 bases and J shed 4 bases, with 13 bases lying between them. The CDR3 spells CASSFGSLGNQPQHF. CDR3 nucleotides: TGTGCCAGCAGTTTTGGGTCTTTGGGAAATCAGCCCCAGCATTTT.

The sample holds many counts of this clonotype. The chain uses TRBV20-1 and TRBJ2-1, with 10 bases matching TRBD2. This CDR3 contains 13 residues. Germline loops: CDR1 DFQATT, CDR2 SNEGSKA (reference sequence). V was clipped by 2 bases and J by 6 bases; unmatched bases: 1. The CDR3 protein is CSARLAGANEQFF. Written as DNA, the CDR3 is TGCAGTGCTAGACTAGCGGGAGCCAATGAGCAGTTCTTC.

A remark on this clonotype: One end of the junction is discordant with germline, which a read error may explain. The rearrangement links TRBV15 to TRBJ1-6; the D is unclear. CDR1 is LNHNV, CDR2 YYDKDF, per germline (reference sequence). This CDR3 comprises 15 residues. The CDR3 protein is CATSRDYGVNSPHHF. The CDR3, as DNA: TGTGCCACCAGCAGAGATTACGGGGTTAATTCACCCCACCACTTT.

Ten or more counts support this clonotype. The chain joins TRBV7-9 to TRBJ1-1; 7 bases match TRBD1. V shed 1 base and J 2 bases; nucleotides not matched to a gene: 7. Germline V CDR1 and CDR2: SEHNR, FQNEAQ (reference sequence). The CDR3 spans 16 residues. The DNA of the CDR3 is TGTGCCAGCAGCTTAGGCCCTGGACAGGCAAACACTGAAGCTTTCTTT. Its translation: CASSLGPGQANTEAFF.

In its sample, this clonotype was seen many times. This sequence joins TRBV6-5 and TRBJ2-5; 9 nucleotides match TRBD2. Losses at the gene ends were 6 bases for V and 4 bases for J; bases not matched to a gene: 12. The CDR3 sequence is 16 residues long. Per germline, CDR1 MNHEY and CDR2 SVGAGI. The CDR3 coding sequence is TGTGCCAGCAGCCAAATCACTAGCGGGTCTCGAGAGACCCAGTACTTC. Translated, it gives CASSQITSGSRETQYF.

This clonotype appeared many times. The genes are TRBV4-2 and TRBJ2-7; 11 bases fit TRBD2. The CDR3 totals 19 residues. Germline lookup yields CDR1 LGHNA and CDR2 YNFKEQ. V trimming: 4 bases; J trimming: 6 bases; junction bases outside the gene matches: 20. CDR3 loop: CASSPHDFSKLAGALEQYF. In nucleotides, the CDR3 is TGTGCCAGCAGCCCTCACGATTTCAGTAAACTAGCGGGGGCTCTCGAGCAGTACTTC.

A note on this clonotype: Possible read error: a much larger clone is one base away. The rearrangement joins TRBV9 to TRBJ2-7; D possibly corresponds to TRBD1 (6 bases). The CDR3 contains 15 residues. CDR1 SGDLS and CDR2 YYNGEE come from the germline V gene. CDR3 region: CASSVAQDREYVQYF. Here the CDR3 DNA reads TGTGCCAGCAGCGTAGCTCAGGACAGAGAATACGTGCAGTACTTC.

In this sample, this clonotype turned up many times. CDR3 sequence: CASGPPDSPNQPQHF. In DNA, the CDR3 is TGTGCCAGCGGACCCCCTGACAGCCCCAATCAGCCCCAGCATTTT. V usage is TRBV27 and J usage is TRBJ1-5, with D tentatively TRBD1 (5 bases). V lost 8 bases and J lost 3, with 17 bases in between. Germline assignment: CDR1 MNHEY and CDR2 SMNVEV (reference sequence). This CDR3 has 15 residues.

At least ten counts were recorded for this clonotype. V and J are TRBV20-1 and TRBJ2-5, with TRBD2 matching 8 bases. Germline CDR1 is DFQATT and CDR2 is SNEGSKA (reference sequence). Germline trimming cut 6 bases from V and 4 bases from J; bases unmatched to any gene: 13. The CDR3 runs 15 residues. DNA for the CDR3: TGCAGTGCCAGGGGACAAGCGGGGGCTGGAGAGACCCAGTACTTC. Translation: CSARGQAGAGETQYF.

Worth noting for this clonotype: A much larger clone is a single base away; this may be a read error. The V gene is TRBV20-1, the J gene TRBJ2-3; 10 bases line up with TRBD2. Germline CDR1 reads DFQATT; CDR2 reads SNEGSKA (reference sequence). This CDR3 is built from 14 residues. Trimming at V came to 6 bases and at J to 2 bases, leaving 5 bases not matched to a gene. CDR3 sequence reads: CSAFGLADTDTQYF. CDR3 DNA: TGCAGTGCGTTCGGACTAGCGGACACAGATACGCAGTATTTT.